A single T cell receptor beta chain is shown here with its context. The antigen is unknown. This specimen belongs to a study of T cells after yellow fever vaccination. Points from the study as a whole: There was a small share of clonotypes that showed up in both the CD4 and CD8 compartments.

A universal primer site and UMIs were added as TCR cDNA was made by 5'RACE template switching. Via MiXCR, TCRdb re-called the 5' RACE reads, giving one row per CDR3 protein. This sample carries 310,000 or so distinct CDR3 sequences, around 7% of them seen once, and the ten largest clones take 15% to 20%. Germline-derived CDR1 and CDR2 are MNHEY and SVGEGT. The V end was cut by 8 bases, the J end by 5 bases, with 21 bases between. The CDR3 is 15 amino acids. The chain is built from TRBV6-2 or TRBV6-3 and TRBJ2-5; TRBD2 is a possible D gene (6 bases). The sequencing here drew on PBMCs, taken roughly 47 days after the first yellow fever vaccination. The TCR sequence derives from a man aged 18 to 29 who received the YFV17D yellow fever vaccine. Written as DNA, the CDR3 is TGTGCCAGCTCTCTTAGCGGAATGCCCCTCGAGACCCAGTACTTC. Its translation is CASSLSGMPLETQYF.